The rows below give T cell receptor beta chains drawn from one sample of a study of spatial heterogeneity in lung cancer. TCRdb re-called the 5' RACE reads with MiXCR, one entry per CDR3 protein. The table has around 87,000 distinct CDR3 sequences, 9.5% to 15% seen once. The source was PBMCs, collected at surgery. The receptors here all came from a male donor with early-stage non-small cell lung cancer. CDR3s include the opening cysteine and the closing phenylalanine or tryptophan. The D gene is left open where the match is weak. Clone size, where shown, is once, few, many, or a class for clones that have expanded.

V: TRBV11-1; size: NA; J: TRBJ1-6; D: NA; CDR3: CASTSTTENSPLHF; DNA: TGTGCCAGCACCTCGACCACCGAGAATTCACCCCTCCACTTT
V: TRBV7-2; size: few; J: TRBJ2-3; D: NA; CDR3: CASSLVSGGGPDTQYF; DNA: TGTGCCAGCAGCTTAGTTAGCGGAGGGGGCCCAGATACGCAGTATTTT
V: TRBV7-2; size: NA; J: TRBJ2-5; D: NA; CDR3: CASSHNVGAVWPYF; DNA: TGTGCCAGCAGCCACAACGTTGGGGCGGTCTGGCCGTACTTC
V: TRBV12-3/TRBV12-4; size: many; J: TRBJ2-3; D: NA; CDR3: CASSLRAGTDTQYF; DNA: TGTGCCAGCAGTTTAAGAGCGGGCACAGATACGCAGTATTTT
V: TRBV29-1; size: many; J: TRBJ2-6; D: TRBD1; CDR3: CSVDRASGANVLTF; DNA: TGCAGCGTCGACAGGGCCTCTGGGGCCAACGTCCTGACTTTC
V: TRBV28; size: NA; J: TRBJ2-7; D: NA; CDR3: CASNSGDSYEQYF; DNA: TGTGCCAGCAACTCAGGGGACTCCTACGAGCAGTACTTC
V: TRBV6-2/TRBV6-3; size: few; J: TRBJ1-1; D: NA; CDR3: CASSPPVAKAEAFF; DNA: TGTGCCAGCAGCCCCCCGGTGGCAAAAGCTGAAGCTTTCTTT
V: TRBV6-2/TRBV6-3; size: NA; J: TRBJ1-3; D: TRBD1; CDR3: CASSYSRGQDAGNTIYF; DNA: TGTGCCAGCAGTTACTCGAGAGGACAGGACGCTGGAAACACCATATATTTT
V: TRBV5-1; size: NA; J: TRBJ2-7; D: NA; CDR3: CASSVGVREQYF; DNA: TGCGCCAGCAGCGTGGGGGTTCGCGAGCAGTACTTC
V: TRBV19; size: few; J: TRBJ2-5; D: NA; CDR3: CASSINGGETQYF; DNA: TGTGCCAGTAGTATCAACGGCGGAGAGACCCAGTACTTC
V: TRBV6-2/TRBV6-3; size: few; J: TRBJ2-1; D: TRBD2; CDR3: CASSPIGGDYNEQFF; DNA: TGTGCCAGCAGTCCTATCGGGGGGGACTACAATGAGCAGTTCTTC
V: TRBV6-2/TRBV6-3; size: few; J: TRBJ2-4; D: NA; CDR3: CASSSQRLHKNIQYF; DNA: TGTGCCAGCAGTTCTCAGCGGTTGCACAAAAACATTCAGTACTTC
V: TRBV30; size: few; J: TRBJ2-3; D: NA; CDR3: CAWSVGNGGKTDTQYF; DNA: TGTGCCTGGAGTGTGGGAAACGGCGGCAAGACAGATACGCAGTATTTT
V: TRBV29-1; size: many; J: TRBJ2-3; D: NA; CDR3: CSGRADTDTQYF; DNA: TGCAGCGGGAGGGCCGACACAGATACGCAGTATTTT
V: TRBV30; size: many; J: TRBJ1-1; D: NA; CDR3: CAWSARGGTEAFF; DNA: TGTGCCTGGAGTGCAAGAGGGGGCACTGAAGCTTTCTTT
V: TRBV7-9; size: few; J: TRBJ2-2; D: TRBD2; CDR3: CASSLETAGEKNTGELFF; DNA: TGTGCCAGCAGCCTGGAGACAGCGGGAGAAAAGAACACCGGGGAGCTGTTTTTT
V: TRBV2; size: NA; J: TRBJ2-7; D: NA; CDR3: CASRSGWGISYEQYF; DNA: TGTGCCAGCCGTTCCGGGTGGGGGATCTCCTACGAGCAGTACTTC
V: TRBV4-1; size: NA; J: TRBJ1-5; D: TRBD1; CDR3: CASSRTGDQPQHF; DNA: TGCGCCAGCAGCAGGACAGGAGATCAGCCCCAGCATTTT
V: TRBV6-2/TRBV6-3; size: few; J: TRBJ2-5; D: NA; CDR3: CASSYGTQQETQYF; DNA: TGTGCCAGCAGTTACGGGACACAGCAAGAGACCCAGTACTTC
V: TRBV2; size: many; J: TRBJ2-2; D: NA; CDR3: CASSVLAPGELFF; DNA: TGTGCCAGCAGTGTCCTAGCGCCCGGGGAGCTGTTTTTT
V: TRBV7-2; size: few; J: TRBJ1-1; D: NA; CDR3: CASSLEGFGALGTEAFF; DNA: TGTGCCAGCAGCTTAGAAGGATTTGGGGCCTTGGGCACTGAAGCTTTCTTT
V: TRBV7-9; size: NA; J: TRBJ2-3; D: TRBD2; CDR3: CASSSRAGRNTDTQYF; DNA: TGTGCCAGCAGCTCGAGGGCCGGGAGGAACACAGATACGCAGTATTTT
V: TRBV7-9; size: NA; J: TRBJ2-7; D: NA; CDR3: CASSPTLGLVVQYF; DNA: TGTGCCAGCAGCCCAACCCTGGGGCTAGTGGTGCAGTACTTC
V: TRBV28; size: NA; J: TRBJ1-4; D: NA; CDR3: CASSFGGLDVEKLFF; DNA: TGTGCCAGCAGTTTCGGGGGACTAGATGTTGAAAAACTGTTTTTT
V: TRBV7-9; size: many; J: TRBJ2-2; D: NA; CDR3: CASSLEYTGELFF; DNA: TGTGCCAGCAGCTTAGAGTACACCGGGGAGCTGTTTTTT
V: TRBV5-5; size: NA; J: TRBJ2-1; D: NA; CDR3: CASSRRESIGWDEQFF; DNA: TGTGCCAGCAGCCGCCGTGAGTCGATCGGATGGGATGAGCAGTTCTTC
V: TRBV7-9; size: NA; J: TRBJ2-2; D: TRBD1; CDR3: CASSGDRGYTGELFF; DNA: TGTGCCAGCAGCGGCGACAGGGGGTACACCGGGGAGCTGTTTTTT
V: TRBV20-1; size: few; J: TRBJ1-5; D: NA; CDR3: CSARFGSNQPQHF; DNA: TGCAGTGCTAGGTTTGGTAGCAATCAGCCCCAGCATTTT
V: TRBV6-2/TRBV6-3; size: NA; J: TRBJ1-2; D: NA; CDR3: CASSYTGESGYTF; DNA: TGTGCCAGCAGTTACACAGGAGAATCTGGCTACACCTTC
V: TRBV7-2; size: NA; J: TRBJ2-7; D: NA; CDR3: CASSWPSYEQYF; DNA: TGTGCCAGCAGCTGGCCATCCTACGAGCAGTACTTC
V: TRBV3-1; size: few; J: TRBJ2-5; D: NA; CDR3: CASSQLRISVGGQETQYF; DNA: TGTGCCAGCAGCCAGCTCCGCATCTCAGTTGGCGGCCAAGAGACCCAGTACTTC
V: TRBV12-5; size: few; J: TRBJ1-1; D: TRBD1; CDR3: CASGPAGTAGEGAFF; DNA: TGTGCTAGTGGACCCGCCGGGACAGCGGGAGAAGGAGCTTTCTTT
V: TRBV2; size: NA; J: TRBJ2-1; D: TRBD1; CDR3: CASSNRGPEQFF; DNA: TGTGCCAGCAGTAACAGGGGGCCTGAGCAGTTCTTC
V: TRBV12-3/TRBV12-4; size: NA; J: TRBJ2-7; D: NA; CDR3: CASSSRDGGIHEQYF; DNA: TGTGCCAGCAGTTCGAGAGACGGGGGCATCCACGAGCAGTACTTC